What follows are 25 T cell receptor beta chains derived from one specimen sequenced in a study of T cells in Graves' hyperthyroidism and ophthalmopathy. RNA transcripts yielded amplified TCR beta CDR3 regions. An initial round of RT-PCR targeting the TCR CDR3 relied on the HTBI primer set. TCRdb re-called the multiplex PCR reads through MiXCR, storing one row per CDR3 protein. The table has just under 750,000 distinct CDR3 sequences, about 35% seen once. The sequenced sample consisted of blood. Source of these receptors: a woman in her forties with Graves' hyperthyroidism.

This clonotype was observed many times. The rearrangement links TRBV20-1 to TRBJ1-2; 7 positions agree with TRBD1. This CDR3 contains 14 residues. Looked up from germline, CDR1 is DFQATT and CDR2 is SNEGSKA (reference sequence). V shed 6 bases, J shed 3 bases, and the junction held 10 bases outside the gene matches. CDR3 bases: TGCAGTGCCGAGATAAGGGACAGCGACTATGGCTACACCTTC. It is translated as CSAEIRDSDYGYTF.

This clonotype was observed many times. The CDR3 DNA sequence: TGTGCCAGCAGCTTAGGTCTCGGAGAGACCCAGTACTTC. Protein sequence: CASSLGLGETQYF. The V and J genes are TRBV7-9 and TRBJ2-5; D is uncertain. From germline, CDR1 is SEHNR and CDR2 FQNEAQ (reference sequence). V lost 1 base to trimming and J lost 4 bases, with 7 bases between them. The CDR3 is 13 residues long.

Ten or more counts support this clonotype. The chain uses TRBV20-1 and TRBJ1-5, with 10 bases matching TRBD1. This CDR3 is 14 amino acids long. CDR1 is DFQATT, CDR2 SNEGSKA, per germline (reference sequence). CDR3 protein: CGTDRGLGNQPQHF. DNA of the CDR3: TGCGGGACTGACAGGGGGCTGGGGAATCAGCCCCAGCATTTT.

This clonotype was observed a handful of times. A much larger clone is a single base away; this may be a read error. The chain couples TRBV10-1 to TRBJ1-5; TRBD1 matches 10 bases. CDR1 and CDR2 from the germline V gene are WNHNN and SYGVQD (reference sequence). The CDR3 extends over 15 amino acids. The CDR3 here is CAGSDGQGVGQPQHF. CDR3 sequence (DNA): TGCGCCGGCAGTGACGGACAGGGGGTCGGACAGCCCCAGCATTTT.

This clonotype was observed many times. The chain employs TRBV7-9 and TRBJ1-6, with TRBD1 as a possible D gene (5 bases). This CDR3 is 14 amino acids long. V was trimmed by 2 bases and J by 11 bases, leaving 13 bases between them. Germline values: CDR1 SEHNR, CDR2 FQNEAQ (reference sequence). CDR3 in amino acids: CASSLSAGRPPLHF. The DNA of the CDR3 is TGTGCCAGCAGCTTATCGGCAGGGCGGCCACCCCTCCACTTT.

This clonotype was picked up many times. The V and J genes are TRBV7-2 and TRBJ1-6; TRBD1 agrees at 7 bases. Germline CDR1 SGHTA, CDR2 FQGNSA. This CDR3 has 13 residues. The V and J ends lost 6 bases and 6 bases, in that order; junction bases with no gene match: 2. Here the CDR3 reads CASRAGGNSPLHF. CDR3 coding DNA: TGTGCCAGCAGGGCAGGGGGTAATTCACCCCTCCACTTT.

The rearrangement links TRBV7-9 to TRBJ2-5; D remains ambiguous. Germline CDR1 is SEHNR and CDR2 is FQNEAQ (reference sequence). The CDR3 sequence is 11 residues long. The V and J ends lost 10 bases and 5 bases respectively, with 11 bases between them. The CDR3 nucleotides are TGTGCCAACAAAGTCGGGGAGACCCAGTACTTC. This codes for CANKVGETQYF.

There are a few counts of this clonotype. This rearrangement joins TRBV7-2 to TRBJ1-1; D not certain. Germline-derived CDR1 and CDR2 are SGHTA and FQGNSA. The CDR3 totals 12 residues. Trimming took off 11 bases at V and 2 bases at J, with 12 bases between the two ends. The CDR3: CAWERSNTEAFF. CDR3 nucleotide sequence: TGTGCCTGGGAAAGGAGTAACACTGAAGCTTTCTTT.

In its sample, this clonotype was seen once. The rearrangement joins TRBV7-8 to TRBJ2-5, with TRBD2 matching over 9 bases. The V segment lost 2 bases and the J segment 4 bases; nucleotides outside the gene matches: 8. CDR1 SGHVS and CDR2 FQNEAQ come from the germline V gene. The CDR3 runs to 16 residues. CDR3 residues: CASSLSGGIRRETQYF. DNA for the CDR3: TGTGCCAGCAGCTTAAGCGGGGGGATACGCCGAGAGACCCAGTACTTC.

The chain uses TRBV4-3 and TRBJ1-2, with D uncertain. The CDR3 totals 15 residues. Germline-derived CDR1 and CDR2 are LGHNA and YSLEER. Trimming removed 4 bases at V and 7 bases at J, with 19 bases between. CDR3 DNA: TGCGCCAGCAGCCCGTGGGTCGCCAGCGGCTCTGGCTACACCTTC. Protein product: CASSPWVASGSGYTF.

In this sample, this clonotype turned up a few times. The V call is TRBV10-1, the J call TRBJ1-5, with a tentative D call TRBD1 (6 bases). With 2 bases removed from V and 11 bases from J, the gap between germline ends came to 19 bases. This CDR3 is 15 amino acids long. Germline V lookup: CDR1 WNHNN, CDR2 SYGVQD (reference sequence). The CDR3 is CASSEAGGNGETQHF. The CDR3 coding sequence is TGCGCCAGCAGTGAGGCGGGGGGCAACGGAGAGACCCAGCATTTT.

V gene TRBV5-5 combines with J gene TRBJ2-2, with 13 nucleotides matching TRBD2. Germline V gene lookup returns CDR1 SGHKS and CDR2 YYEKEE (reference sequence). The CDR3 contains 18 residues. V shed 4 bases, J shed 2 bases, and the junction held 8 bases outside the gene matches. As DNA, the CDR3 is TGTGCCAGCAGCCCGGCGACTAGCGGGAGGACTAACACCGGGGAGCTGTTTTTT. Translating gives CASSPATSGRTNTGELFF.

J is TRBJ2-5 and V is TRBV20-1, with 11 bases that match TRBD1. V trimming: 5 bases; J trimming: 5 bases; junction bases outside the gene matches: 10. The CDR3 is 15 residues long. Germline V gene data show CDR1 as DFQATT and CDR2 as SNEGSKA (reference sequence). Here the CDR3 DNA reads TGCAGTGCTCAGGGTGGGGACAGGGGGTGGGAGACCCAGTACTTC. It encodes CSAQGGDRGWETQYF.

With respect to this clonotype: Relative to the germline gene, one junction end is altered; a read error may explain this. The chain is built from TRBV15 and TRBJ1-2; no definite D call. Per germline, CDR1 LNHNV and CDR2 YYDKDF (reference sequence). This CDR3 is 13 amino acids long. The CDR3 sequence: CAASSSGDKGRTF. The CDR3 DNA sequence: TGTGCCGCCAGCAGCTCTGGAGACAAAGGTCGCACCTTC.

This clonotype has a single count. This may be a read error: a much more frequent sequence differs by one nucleotide. The chain has TRBV24-1 and TRBJ1-3; D call uncertain. This CDR3 is built from 14 residues. The germline CDR1 and CDR2 sequences are KGHDR and SFDVKD. The CDR3 region is CATSTSFSGDTIYF. CDR3 DNA sequence: TGTGCCACCAGTACGAGTTTCTCTGGAGACACCATATATTTT.

A remark on this clonotype: A much larger clone lies one base from this, so it may be a read error. This chain uses TRBV11-2 with TRBJ2-7, with D maybe TRBD1 (5 bases). The CDR3 spans 15 residues. Germline V gene lookup returns CDR1 SGHAT and CDR2 FQNNGV. CDR3 protein: CANSLQGAHGYEQYF. CDR3 in DNA: TGTGCCAACAGCTTGCAGGGTGCGCATGGCTACGAGCAGTACTTC.

The V gene is TRBV12-3 or TRBV12-4, the J gene TRBJ1-5; D is perhaps TRBD1 (6 bases). This CDR3 contains 14 residues. V was shortened by 5 bases and J by 4 bases, with 12 bases between the two germline ends. As DNA, the CDR3 is TGTGCCAGCAGTCAGGGGATTACGAATCAGCCCCAGCATTTT. It codes for CASSQGITNQPQHF.

This rearrangement joins TRBV10-3 to TRBJ1-5; perhaps TRBD1 as D (5 bases). The ends were cut back, 0 bases at V and 0 bases at J, with 9 bases in the middle. The CDR3 loop spans 16 amino acids. From germline, CDR1 is ENHRY and CDR2 SYGVKD. DNA of the CDR3: TGTGCCATCAGTGAGTCGCAGGGCAATAGCAATCAGCCCCAGCATTTT. Amino acids: CAISESQGNSNQPQHF.

The rearrangement joins TRBV29-1 to TRBJ2-7; TRBD2 matches at 7 bases. Trimming cost V 3 bases and J 1 base; bases outside gene matches: 3. This CDR3 spans 13 amino acids. Germline CDR1 SQVTM, CDR2 ANQGSEA. The CDR3 spells CSVDTAGSYEQYF. Written as DNA, the CDR3 is TGCAGCGTTGATACAGCGGGGTCCTACGAGCAGTACTTC.

The gene calls are TRBV11-2 and TRBJ1-1; 9 bases fit TRBD1. Germline V gene data show CDR1 as SGHAT and CDR2 as FQNNGV. The CDR3 has 15 residues. The V segment lost 6 bases and the J segment 3 bases; nucleotides outside the gene matches: 8. Here the CDR3 reads CASRGQGGYDTEAFF. In DNA, the CDR3 is TGTGCCAGCAGGGGACAGGGAGGTTATGACACTGAAGCTTTCTTT.

This clonotype showed up just a few times. This chain joins TRBV4-1 and TRBJ2-7; 11 nucleotides agree with TRBD2. V was pared by 1 base and J by 5 bases, with 4 bases of the junction left unmatched. CDR1 and CDR2 (germline): MGHRA, YSYEKL. This CDR3 is 15 amino acids long. The CDR3 here is CASSQAPGLADEQYF. DNA for the CDR3: TGCGCCAGCAGCCAAGCCCCGGGACTAGCGGACGAGCAGTACTTC.

This clonotype was counted a few times. The chain has TRBV5-1 and TRBJ1-2; TRBD1 is a possible D gene (5 bases). In germline, CDR1 is SGHRS, CDR2 YFSETQ. Trimming removed 6 bases from V and 4 bases from J, with 19 bases in between. The CDR3 totals 15 residues. CDR3 in DNA: TGCGCCAGCACCTGGGACTTTCCCAATACCTATGGCTACACCTTC. Translation gives CASTWDFPNTYGYTF.

Concerning this clonotype itself: An end of the junction differs from the germline gene, which may be a read error. The chain uses TRBV20-1 and TRBJ2-3, with 10 bases matching TRBD2. The CDR3 covers 14 residues. Germline V CDR1 and CDR2: DFQATT, SNEGSKA (reference sequence). The CDR3 reads CSAHLAGEADTRYF. The CDR3 nucleotides read TGCAGTGCTCACCTAGCGGGAGAAGCAGATACGCGGTATTTT.

The sample holds many counts of this clonotype. This chain links TRBV5-1 with TRBJ2-6; a weak D match, TRBD2 (5 bases). CDR1 is SGHRS and CDR2 is YFSETQ in the germline V gene. Trimming shortened V by 1 base and J by 2 bases, and 13 bases separated the two germline ends. The CDR3 extends over 17 amino acids. The CDR3 loop is CASSLRGSLPGANVLTF. The CDR3 coding sequence is TGCGCCAGCAGCTTGCGTGGGAGCTTACCTGGGGCCAACGTCCTGACTTTC. Full variable domain (outside the CDR3, taken from reference TRBV5-1 and TRBJ2-6): KAGVTQTPRYLIKTRGQQVTLSCSPISGHRSVSWYQQTPGQGLQFLFEYFSETQRNKGNFPGRFSGRQFSNSRSEMNVSTLELGDSALYLCASSLRGSLPGANVLTFGAGSRLTVL.

This clonotype has just one count. This may arise from a read error, as a much more abundant clone is one base away. This sequence joins TRBV19 and TRBJ2-2; D tentatively fits TRBD1 or TRBD2 (5 bases each). Germline V lookup: CDR1 LNHDA, CDR2 SQIVND (reference sequence). The CDR3 spans 15 residues. The CDR3 protein is CASSIASQATGELVF. The CDR3 DNA sequence: TGTGCCAGTAGTATTGCGTCACAGGCGACCGGGGAGCTGGTTTTT.